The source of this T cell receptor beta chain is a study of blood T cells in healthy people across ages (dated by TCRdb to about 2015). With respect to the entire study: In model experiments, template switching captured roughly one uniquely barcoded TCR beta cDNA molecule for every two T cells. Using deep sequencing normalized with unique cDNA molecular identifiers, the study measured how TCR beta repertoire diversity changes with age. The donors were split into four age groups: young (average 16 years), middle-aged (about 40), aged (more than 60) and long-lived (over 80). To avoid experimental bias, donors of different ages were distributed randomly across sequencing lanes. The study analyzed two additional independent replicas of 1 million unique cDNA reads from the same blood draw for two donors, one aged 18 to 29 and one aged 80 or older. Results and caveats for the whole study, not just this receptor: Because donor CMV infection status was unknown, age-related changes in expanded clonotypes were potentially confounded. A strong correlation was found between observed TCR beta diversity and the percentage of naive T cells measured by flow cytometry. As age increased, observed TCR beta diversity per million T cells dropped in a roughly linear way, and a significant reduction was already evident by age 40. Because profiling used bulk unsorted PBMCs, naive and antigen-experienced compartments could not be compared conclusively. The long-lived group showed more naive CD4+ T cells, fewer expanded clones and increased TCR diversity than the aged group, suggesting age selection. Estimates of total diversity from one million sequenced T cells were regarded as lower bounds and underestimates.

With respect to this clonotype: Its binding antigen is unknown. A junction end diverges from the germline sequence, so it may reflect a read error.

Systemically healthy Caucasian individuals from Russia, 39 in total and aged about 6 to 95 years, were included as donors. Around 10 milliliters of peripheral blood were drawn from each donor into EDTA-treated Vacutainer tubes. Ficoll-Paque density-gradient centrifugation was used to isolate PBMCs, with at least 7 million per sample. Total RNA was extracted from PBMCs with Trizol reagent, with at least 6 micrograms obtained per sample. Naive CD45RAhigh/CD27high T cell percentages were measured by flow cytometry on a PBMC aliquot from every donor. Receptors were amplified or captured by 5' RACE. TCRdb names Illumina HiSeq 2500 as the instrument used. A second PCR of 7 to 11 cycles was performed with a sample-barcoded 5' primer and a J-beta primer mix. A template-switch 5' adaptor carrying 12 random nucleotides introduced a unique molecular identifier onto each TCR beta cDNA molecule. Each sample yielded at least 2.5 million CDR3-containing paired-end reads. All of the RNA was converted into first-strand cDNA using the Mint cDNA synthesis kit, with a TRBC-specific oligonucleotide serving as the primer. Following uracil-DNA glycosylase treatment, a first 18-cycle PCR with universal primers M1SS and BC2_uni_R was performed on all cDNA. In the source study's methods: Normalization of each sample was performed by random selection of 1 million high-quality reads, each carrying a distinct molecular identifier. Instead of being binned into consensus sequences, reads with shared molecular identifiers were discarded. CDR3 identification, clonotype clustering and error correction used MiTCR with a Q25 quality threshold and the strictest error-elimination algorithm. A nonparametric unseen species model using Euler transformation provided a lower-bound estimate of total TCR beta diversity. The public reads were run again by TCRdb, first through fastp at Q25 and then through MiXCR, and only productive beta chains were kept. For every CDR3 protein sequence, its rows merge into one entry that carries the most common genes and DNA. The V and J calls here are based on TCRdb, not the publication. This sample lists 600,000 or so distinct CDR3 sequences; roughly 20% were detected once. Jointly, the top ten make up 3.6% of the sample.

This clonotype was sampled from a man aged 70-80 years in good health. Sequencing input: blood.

The CDR3 protein: CASRLDRGSGNGQFF. The nucleotide sequence reads as follows: TGTGCCAGCAGACTTGACAGGGGGTCGGGCAATGGGCAGTTCTTC. This chain is built from TRBV7-2 and TRBJ2-1; 9 central bases correspond to TRBD1. The CDR3 has 15 amino acids, counting the end cysteine and phenylalanine. The DNA shown is the 45-base CDR3, in frame from base 1. From the germline V gene, CDR1 is SGHTA and CDR2 is FQGNSA.